A single T cell receptor (beta chain) is shown here with its context. Its antigen is not known. This sample is part of a study of PD-1 blockade in classical Hodgkin lymphoma. Trimming removed 3 bases at V and 4 bases at J, with 10 bases between. The CDR3 is 14 residues long. The data were produced by immunoSEQ multiplex PCR, yet TCRdb's version contains in-frame clones alone and is incomplete. The table lists 49,000 or so clones, 80% of them singletons. Study-wide points: Excluded were patients who started nivolumab under 1 year after ASCT, a group that had lower diversity.

Relapses following autologous stem cell transplantation were seen in all patients, with brentuximab vedotin exposure varying. The receptor's source is a human donor with classical Hodgkin lymphoma. This chain uses TRBV23-1 with TRBJ1-3; D is perhaps TRBD1 (6 bases). TRBV23-1 is given ORF status, its function remaining uncertain. The sequencing here drew on peripheral blood mononuclear cells (PBMCs), taken before the second cycle of nivolumab. The DNA for the CDR3 is TGCGCCAGCAGTCAGGGGGCGCCCGGAAACACCATATATTTT. Translating gives CASSQGAPGNTIYF.